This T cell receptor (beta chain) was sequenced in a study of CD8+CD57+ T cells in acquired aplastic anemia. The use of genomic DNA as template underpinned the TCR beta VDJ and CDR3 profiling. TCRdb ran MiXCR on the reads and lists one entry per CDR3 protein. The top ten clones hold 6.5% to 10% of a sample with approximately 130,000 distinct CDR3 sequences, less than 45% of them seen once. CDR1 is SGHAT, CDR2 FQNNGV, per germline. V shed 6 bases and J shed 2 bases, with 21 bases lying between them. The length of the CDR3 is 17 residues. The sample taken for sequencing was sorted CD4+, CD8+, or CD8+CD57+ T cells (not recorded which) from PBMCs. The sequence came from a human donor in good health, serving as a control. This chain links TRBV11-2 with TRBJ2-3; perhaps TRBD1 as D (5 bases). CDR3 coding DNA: TGTGCCAGCAGTGTAGGTCAGAGAACAGGCCTCACAGATACGCAGTATTTT. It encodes CASSVGQRTGLTDTQYF.